This T cell receptor beta chain came from a study of liver allograft versus peripheral blood T cells. About the research overall: Liver transplant recipients had T cell receptor repertoires compared between transplanted liver and peripheral blood.

MiXCR, run by TCRdb on the reads, gives a single entry per CDR3 protein. The sample holds about 2,800 distinct CDR3 sequences, 13% to 15% seen once. Overall study findings and caveats: Repertoires found inside liver allografts reportedly differed from T cell receptor repertoires in peripheral blood.

This clonotype has a handful of counts. Its antigen is still unknown. The TCR sequence derives from a human patient who had a liver transplant. Some T cells may originate from the graft donor.

In DNA form, the CDR3 reads TGTGCCAGCAGTGAAGGGTACGTCTACGAGCAGTACTTC. As protein: CASSEGYVYEQYF. The genes are TRBV2 and TRBJ2-7; D ambiguous. The CDR3 covers 13 residues. CDR1 is SNHLY and CDR2 is FYNNEI in the germline V gene. With 1 base removed from V and 3 bases from J, the gap between germline ends came to 7 bases.